This TCR beta chain was retrieved from a study of T cell responses to AZD1222 COVID-19 vaccine. In the study overall: Analysis merged second doses at about 4 or about 12 weeks.

Here immunoSEQ multiplex PCR was the method, and the copy in TCRdb shows in-frame clones only, minus some. The sample records some 160,000 clones, 90% to 95% being singletons. Comment on this clone: No antigen is known for it.

This CDR3 region has 15 residues. Trimming stripped 3 bases from V and 11 bases from J, with 22 bases between. From germline, CDR1 is KGHSH and CDR2 LQKENI. Overall study findings and caveats: Unmutated variant regions reportedly attract nearly half of all spike-specific TCRs. Seropositive status at baseline applied to only five to seven AZD1222 recipients. Donors were largely white British and mainly female; clonal diversity was possibly underestimated.

The receptor comes from an adult in good health. The material was peripheral blood, obtained on day 0 of AZD1222 vaccination. The V gene is TRBV18, the J gene TRBJ1-1; D might be TRBD1 (6 bases). The CDR3 bases are TGTGCCAGCTCACCCCGGGACACCCGATGGGAGTGGGCTTTCTTT. Its translation: CASSPRDTRWEWAFF. The full variable domain, its missing parts supplied by reference TRBV18 and TRBJ1-1, is NAGVMQNPRHLVRRRGQEARLRCSPMKGHSHVYWYRQLPEEGLKFMVYLQKENIIDESGMPKERFSAEFPKEGPSILRIQQVVRGDSAAYFCASSPRDTRWEWAFFGQGTRLTVV.